The 21 T cell receptor beta chains below come from one sample, sequenced in a study of tumor-infiltrating lymphocytes in primary liver carcinoma. The authors made TCR beta cDNA from 500 to 600 ng total RNA with a constant-region primer. Nested multiplex PCR, run for three rounds with slightly modified ARM-PCR, yielded TCR beta libraries. Primers for the first two PCR rounds were TRBV1-TRBV30 forward primers and a C-beta reverse primer (about 11 cycles per round). TCRdb called the multiplex PCR reads again in MiXCR, with one record for every CDR3 protein. The sample lists 85,000 to 100,000 distinct CDR3 sequences; approximately 68% were seen once. It was from roughly 20-30 mg of unsorted bulk tissue that RNA and DNA were co-extracted. The sequenced sample consisted of tumor-adjacent normal liver tissue. Receptors were obtained from a man between 40 and 49 years old with primary liver carcinoma and hepatitis B virus infection.

As regards this clonotype: One junction end disagrees with the germline gene, perhaps due to a read error. The chain is built from TRBV6-1 and TRBJ2-1, with TRBD2 matching over 8 bases. Germline-derived CDR1 and CDR2 are MNHNS and SASEGT. The CDR3 contains 15 residues. CDR3 protein: CASRSTSGGSNEEFF. DNA for the CDR3: TGTGCCAGCAGGAGCACTAGCGGAGGGTCTAATGAGGAGTTCTTC.

This clonotype occurred a few times. V is TRBV5-1 and J is TRBJ2-7, with 8 bases matching TRBD1. Trimming took 0 bases from V and 7 from J; bases not matched to a gene: 6. The V gene's germline CDR1 is SGHRS and CDR2 YFSETQ. The CDR3 is 14 residues long. For the CDR3, the DNA is TGCGCCAGCAGCTTGGACCAGGGGGCTTATGAGCAGTACTTC. It codes for CASSLDQGAYEQYF.

Details on this clonotype: One base away lies a much larger clone, so this may be a sequencing read error. The missing conserved phenylalanine or tryptophan at the end of this CDR3 makes a read error likely. The CDR3 sequence: CASSEGTFHYGYTY. Written as DNA, the CDR3 is TGTGCCAGCAGTGAAGGCACCTTCCACTATGGCTACACCTAC. The chain employs TRBV6-1 and TRBJ1-2; unclear D gene. V shed 1 base and J shed 3 bases, with 9 bases lying between them. This CDR3 comprises 14 residues. Germline V gene lookup returns CDR1 MNHNS and CDR2 SASEGT.

The rearrangement links TRBV24-1 to TRBJ2-7; the match to TRBD2 covers 7 bases. Per germline, CDR1 KGHDR and CDR2 SFDVKD. The junction had 13 bases not matched to a gene; V was cut back by 3 bases and J by 6 bases. The CDR3 sequence is 16 residues long. The CDR3, as DNA: TGTGCCACCAGTGATCTGCACTCGGGCGGGAGCGGCGAGCAGTACTTC. Its protein is CATSDLHSGGSGEQYF.

As to this clonotype: A much larger clone sits a single nucleotide away, making a read error possible. The conserved closing phenylalanine or tryptophan is absent in this CDR3, likely reflecting a read error. This sequence joins TRBV5-6 and TRBJ2-7; the D gene is possibly TRBD2 (6 bases). Trimming shortened V by 5 bases and J by 5 bases, and 14 bases separated the two germline ends. This CDR3 has 13 amino acids. In germline, CDR1 is SGHDT, CDR2 YYEEEE. The CDR3 here is CASSMGLRDEQYS. The CDR3 region has the DNA TGTGCCAGCAGTATGGGACTCAGAGACGAGCAGTACTCC.

Turning to this clonotype: Germline and junction disagree at one end, which may indicate a read error. J is TRBJ2-2 and V is TRBV11-2; D may correspond to TRBD1 or TRBD2 (5 bases each). Germline lookup yields CDR1 SGHAT and CDR2 FQNNGV. The CDR3 is 15 residues long. The CDR3 DNA reads TGTGCCAGTAGCTCCGTGAGGGGCAAAGCCCGGGAGCTGTTTTTT. Protein sequence: CASSSVRGKARELFF.

The chain combines TRBV12-3 or TRBV12-4 with TRBJ2-1; 7 bases agree with TRBD2. Losses at the gene ends were 9 bases for V and 15 bases for J; bases not matched to a gene: 11. This CDR3 contains 11 residues. The CDR3 DNA sequence: TGTGCCAGTAGAAAGAGCGGGATTACGTTCTTC. This codes for CASRKSGITFF.

This clonotype was observed many times. This rearrangement joins TRBV14 to TRBJ2-7; D might be TRBD2 (5 bases). The length of the CDR3 is 15 residues. Germline V gene data show CDR1 as SGHDN and CDR2 as FVKESK. V was clipped by 1 base and J by 4 bases, with 14 bases between them. The CDR3, as DNA: TGTGCCAGCAGCCAAGGTCGGGGAGTCACGTACGAGCAGTACTTC. It codes for CASSQGRGVTYEQYF.

This clonotype occurred once. The V call is TRBV11-2, the J call TRBJ2-7; D unclear. In germline, CDR1 is SGHAT, CDR2 FQNNGV. This CDR3 is 15 amino acids long. DNA of the CDR3: TGTGTCAGAAACTTAGTTCCGGAGAGCTCCTACGAGCAGTACTTC. It is translated as CVRNLVPESSYEQYF.

Worth noting for this clonotype: This could be a read error, since a much larger clone is one nucleotide away. J is TRBJ2-2 and V is TRBV6-6; D is undetermined. CDR1 MNHNY and CDR2 SVGAGI come from the germline V gene (reference sequence). The length of the CDR3 is 15 residues. CDR3 DNA sequence: TGTGCCAGCAGTGACCCGACCTCCGGCACCTGGGAGCTGTTTTTT. Protein: CASSDPTSGTWELFF.

Comment on this clonotype: Germline is not matched at one junction end, which may reflect a read error. The V gene is TRBV11-2, the J gene TRBJ2-3; D is unclear. Germline CDR1 is SGHAT and CDR2 is FQNNGV. The CDR3 extends over 14 amino acids. CDR3 protein: CASSLGNNTDTQYF. The CDR3 DNA reads as TGTGCCAGCAGCTTAGGTAACAACACAGATACACAGTATTTT.

This clonotype was seen just once. The junction differs from germline at one of its ends, possibly a read error. The J gene is TRBJ2-1, the V gene TRBV7-6, with 9 bases matching TRBD2. The CDR3 extends over 14 amino acids. Germline lookup yields CDR1 SGHVS and CDR2 FNYEAQ. The CDR3 protein is CASSLVAGVNEQSF. The CDR3 coding sequence is TGTGCCAGCAGCTTGGTAGCGGGAGTTAATGAGCAGTCCTTC.

This clonotype was picked up many times. This chain links TRBV5-4 with TRBJ1-2; 9 bases fit TRBD1. Trimming cost V 0 bases and J 0 bases; bases outside gene matches: 6. From germline, CDR1 is SGHNT and CDR2 YYREEE (reference sequence). There are 17 residues in the CDR3. The DNA of the CDR3 is TGTGCCAGCAGCTTGGCCGGACAGGGGAGAACTAACTATGGCTACACCTTC. It yields the protein CASSLAGQGRTNYGYTF.

The V and J genes are TRBV11-2 and TRBJ2-5, with D perhaps assigned TRBD1 or TRBD2 (5 bases each). Trimming removed 4 bases at V and 4 bases at J, with 22 bases between. Germline-derived CDR1 and CDR2 are SGHAT and FQNNGV. There are 17 residues in the CDR3. In DNA form, the CDR3 reads TGTGCCAGCAGCTCAGTCAGTGGGGGTAGTCGGCGAGAGACCCAGTACTTC. This encodes CASSSVSGGSRRETQYF.

This clonotype has more than one count but fewer than ten. One base away lies a much larger clone, so this may be a sequencing read error. The V gene is TRBV4-2, the J gene TRBJ2-5; tentatively, D is TRBD2 (5 bases). V was trimmed by 4 bases and J by 3 bases, leaving 15 bases between them. CDR1 is LGHNA, CDR2 YNFKEQ, per germline. CDR3 length: 15 amino acids. The CDR3 DNA reads TGTGCCAGCAGCCCCCTCGGGGTAGCAGAAGAGACCCAGTACTTC. This gives the protein CASSPLGVAEETQYF.

The V gene is TRBV11-2, the J gene TRBJ2-7; D possibly corresponds to TRBD2 (6 bases). The germline V gene encodes CDR1 SGHAT and CDR2 FQNNGV. Trimming took 5 bases from V and 2 from J, leaving 13 bases between them. CDR3 length equals 14 residues. The CDR3 DNA sequence: TGTGCCAGCAGCCTCGGGACTCTACCCTACGAGCAGTACTTC. Protein sequence: CASSLGTLPYEQYF. Using reference TRBV11-2 and TRBJ2-7 for the parts outside the CDR3, the full variable domain is EAGVAQSPRYKIIEKRQSVAFWCNPISGHATLYWYQQILGQGPKLLIQFQNNGVVDDSQLPKDRFSAERLKGVDSTLKIQPAKLEDSAVYLCASSLGTLPYEQYFGPGTRLTVT.

On this clonotype itself: A much larger clone sits a single nucleotide away, making a read error possible. The chain links TRBV6-6 to TRBJ1-4; possible D gene TRBD1, 6 bases. This CDR3 comprises 15 residues. CDR1 is MNHNY and CDR2 is SVGAGI in the germline V gene (reference sequence). CDR3 region: CASSYTGGDNEKVFF. DNA for the CDR3: TGTGCCAGCAGTTACACCGGGGGCGATAATGAAAAAGTGTTTTTT.

Concerning this clonotype: One base away lies a much larger clone, so this may be a sequencing read error. The V and J genes are TRBV13 and TRBJ2-1; 7 bases fit TRBD1. Per germline, CDR1 PRHDT and CDR2 FYEKMQ (reference sequence). The CDR3 spans 13 residues. CDR3 sequence (DNA): TGTGCCAACAGCTTAAGCAGGGGGAATGAGCAGTTCTTC. This translates into CANSLSRGNEQFF.

This clonotype was found a few times. V is TRBV4-1 and J is TRBJ1-1, with TRBD1 matching 7 bases. The germline V gene has CDR1 MGHRA and CDR2 YSYEKL. V was pared by 0 bases and J by 6 bases, with 7 bases of the junction left unmatched. This CDR3 contains 15 residues. CDR3 region: CASSQDPDRVAEAFF. The CDR3 DNA is TGCGCCAGCAGCCAAGATCCTGACAGGGTTGCTGAAGCTTTCTTT.

This chain uses TRBV19 with TRBJ1-5; D remains unclear. This CDR3 spans 15 amino acids. Trimming left V 1 base short and J 4 bases short, with 11 bases between. CDR1 LNHDA and CDR2 SQIVND come from the germline V gene (reference sequence). CDR3: CASSIVSGVNQPQHF. The CDR3 DNA reads as TGTGCCAGTAGTATAGTAAGTGGAGTTAATCAGCCCCAGCATTTT.

Notes on this clonotype: This may stem from a read error, because a much larger clone lies one nucleotide away. This chain joins TRBV5-4 and TRBJ2-3; 15 bases agree with TRBD2. Germline values: CDR1 SGHNT, CDR2 YYREEE (reference sequence). CDR3 length: 16 amino acids. CDR3 sequence: CASSSPGLAGGDTQFF. CDR3 nucleotide sequence: TGTGCCAGCAGCTCCCCGGGACTAGCGGGAGGAGATACGCAGTTTTTT.